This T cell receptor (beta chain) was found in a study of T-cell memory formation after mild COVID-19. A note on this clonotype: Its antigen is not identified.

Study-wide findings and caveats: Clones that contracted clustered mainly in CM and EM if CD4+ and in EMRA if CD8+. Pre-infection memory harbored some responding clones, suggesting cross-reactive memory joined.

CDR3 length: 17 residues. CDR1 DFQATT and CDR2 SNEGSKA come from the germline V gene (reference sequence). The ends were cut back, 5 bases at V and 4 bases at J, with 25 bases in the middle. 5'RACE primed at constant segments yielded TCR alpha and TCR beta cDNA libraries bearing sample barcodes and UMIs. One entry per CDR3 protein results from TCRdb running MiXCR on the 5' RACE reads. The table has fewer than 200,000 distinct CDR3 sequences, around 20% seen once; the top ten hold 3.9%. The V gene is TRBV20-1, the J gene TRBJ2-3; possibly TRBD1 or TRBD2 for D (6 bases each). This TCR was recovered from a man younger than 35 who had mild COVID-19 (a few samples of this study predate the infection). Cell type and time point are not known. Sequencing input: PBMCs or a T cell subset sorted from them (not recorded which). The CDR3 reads CSAFIVVGGLQADTQYF. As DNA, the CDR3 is TGCAGTGCTTTCATAGTGGTGGGGGGCCTTCAGGCAGATACGCAGTATTTT.